This TCR beta chain emerged from a study of blood T cell repertoires in COVID-19. Study as a whole: The United States, Italy and Spain provided the acute and convalescent COVID-19 samples. From T cells, B-cell-depleted T cells, or PBMCs came the material, which was cDNA or gDNA.

The V gene end was trimmed by 7 bases and the J gene end by 4 bases; junction bases not matched to a gene: 6. The CDR3 sequence is 13 residues long. CDR1 and CDR2 from the germline V gene are MNHEY and SVGAGI. Per the original methods: Using reference gene primer amplification, nucleated cell counts were estimated. TCRdb's table, derived via immunoSEQ multiplex PCR, lists solely in-frame clones and lacks some. The V and J calls and the clone size are those of that table, but D and trimming were determined from the DNA. This sample has about 200,000 clones, with about 90% found just once. The sample consisted of peripheral blood. The genes are TRBV6-5 and TRBJ1-1, with 7 bases fitting TRBD1. The TCR originated in a man aged 40-50 years with active or convalescent COVID-19. The CDR3, as DNA: TGTGCCAGCATTTCCGCAGGGGGCACTGAAGCTTTCTTT. Protein product: CASISAGGTEAFF.